Listed below are T cell receptor beta chains from one sample, sequenced in a study of T cell responses to AZD1222 COVID-19 vaccine. Measured with immunoSEQ multiplex PCR; TCRdb has only the in-frame clones, and not every one. The sample records about 150,000 clones, around nine tenths being singletons. The material was peripheral blood, obtained 28 days after the second AZD1222 dose. These receptors were obtained from an adult who received the AZD1222 COVID-19 vaccine. Both conserved end residues are trimmed from each CDR3. D genes are given only for firm matches.

V gene	J gene	D gene	CDR3 protein
TRBV28	TRBJ2-7	NA	ASSSPWEQY
TRBV27	TRBJ1-1	NA	ASSFRQVGAEAF
TRBV14	TRBJ1-4	NA	ASSQQYNEKLF
TRBV27	TRBJ2-5	TRBD1	ASRRQGADETQY
TRBV18	TRBJ2-6	NA	ASSPHNVLT
TRBV6-5	TRBJ1-2	NA	ASSYRTHYGYT
TRBV3-1/TRBV3-2	TRBJ2-2	NA	ASSQAGYSGELF
TRBV7-6	TRBJ2-3	TRBD1	ASSFTMGTGATDTQY
TRBV4-1	TRBJ1-5	NA	ASSQGTPREPQH
TRBV29-1	TRBJ1-3	NA	SVFGSGRSGNTIY
TRBV6-2/TRBV6-3	TRBJ2-5	NA	ASSYSIGESKTQY
TRBV7-9	TRBJ2-7	TRBD1	ASSLPQGEAYEQY
TRBV6-4	TRBJ2-2	NA	ASSEQGGGTGELF
TRBV11-2	TRBJ1-2	NA	ASSEDNGNYGYT
TRBV18	TRBJ2-1	TRBD2	ASSPIGGGSYNEQF
TRBV2	TRBJ2-3	TRBD2	ASSDHPSGGAEDTQY
TRBV28	TRBJ1-2	NA	ASGSSPNRYT
TRBV27	TRBJ1-2	NA	ASSLGGVTGNGYT
TRBV10-1	TRBJ2-3	NA	ASGEAGTDTQY
TRBV6-1	TRBJ2-2	NA	ASSDRGATGELF
TRBV5-1	TRBJ1-4	NA	ASSLGQPNEKLF
TRBV5-1	TRBJ2-5	NA	ASSLVAEETQY
TRBV2	TRBJ1-1	NA	ASSDRGNQAF
TRBV9	TRBJ2-2	NA	ASSVGGLRVRANTGELF
TRBV4-1	TRBJ1-3	NA	ASSQPPRDSGNTIY
TRBV19	TRBJ2-6	NA	ASSIANSGANVLT
TRBV18	TRBJ2-6	NA	ASSPGGDIHSGANVLT
TRBV7-9	TRBJ1-2	NA	ASSPEAAYGYT
TRBV9	TRBJ1-2	TRBD1	ASGTGLIYGYT
TRBV5-5	TRBJ2-7	NA	ASSDGAPSLGLYEQY
TRBV5-1	TRBJ1-5	NA	ASSLAEGGPQH
TRBV5-1	TRBJ2-2	TRBD2	ASRVTSGRTGELF